This T cell receptor (beta chain) derives from a study of blood T cell repertoires in COVID-19. About the study: Specimens from acute and convalescent COVID-19 originated in the United States, Italy and Spain.

Repertoires were generated with immunoSEQ multiplex PCR, while TCRdb's copy carries only in-frame clones and drops some. The sample holds more than 75,000 clones, roughly 80% seen once. This clone appeared once. The CDR3 contains 15 residues. J gave up 0 bases and V 4 bases, and 3 bases lay outside the gene matches. Germline V gene lookup returns CDR1 LGHDT and CDR2 YNNKEL (reference sequence). The sample comprised peripheral blood. The rearrangement links TRBV3-1 (or the pseudogene TRBV3-2) to TRBJ2-4; 7 nucleotides match TRBD2. This receptor was identified in a woman aged 80 or older with active or convalescent COVID-19. The CDR3 protein is CASSLVAGAKNIQYF. CDR3 in DNA: TGTGCCAGCAGCCTCGTAGCGGGAGCCAAAAACATTCAGTACTTC.